This is a list of T cell receptor beta chains from one sample in a study of blood T cell repertoires in COVID-19. TCRdb's table, derived via immunoSEQ multiplex PCR, lists solely in-frame clones and lacks some. The table includes a few hundred thousand clones, under 85% detected once. The sequenced sample consisted of PBMCs or T cells enriched from blood (not recorded which). These receptors all stem from a woman in her forties or fifties who had recovered from COVID-19. Each CDR3 is given with its conserved first and last residue. Fields, in order: clone size, V gene, D gene, J gene, CDR3 DNA, CDR3 protein. A D gene is named only where the DNA matches it firmly. Clone size, where shown, is once, few, many, or a class for clones that have expanded.

abundance: NA; v_gene: TRBV29-1; d_gene: TRBD2; j_gene: TRBJ2-5; CDR3nt: TGCAGCGTGGCGGGACTAGCGGGAGTTATTTCGGAGACCCAGTACTTC; CDR3aa: CSVAGLAGVISETQYF
abundance: NA; v_gene: TRBV7-9; d_gene: NA; j_gene: TRBJ2-1; CDR3nt: TGTGCCAGCAGCTTAGCGGGAGCCCGATCTCGGGAGCAGTTCTTC; CDR3aa: CASSLAGARSREQFF
abundance: once; v_gene: TRBV2; d_gene: NA; j_gene: TRBJ1-2; CDR3nt: TGTGCCAGCAGTGAAGGAAGAGTTACCCTCTATGGCTACACCTTC; CDR3aa: CASSEGRVTLYGYTF
abundance: NA; v_gene: TRBV5-1; d_gene: TRBD2; j_gene: TRBJ2-1; CDR3nt: TGCGCCAGCGCGAGGGAGGGGAGTGAGCAGTTCTTC; CDR3aa: CASAREGSEQFF
abundance: NA; v_gene: TRBV29-1; d_gene: NA; j_gene: TRBJ2-1; CDR3nt: TGCAGCGTTGACCGGTGGGAGAGCTCCTACAATGAGCAGTTCTTC; CDR3aa: CSVDRWESSYNEQFF
abundance: NA; v_gene: TRBV19; d_gene: NA; j_gene: TRBJ1-5; CDR3nt: TGTGCCAGTAGTGACAGAACCACCGCTTATAGCAATCAGCCCCAGCATTTT; CDR3aa: CASSDRTTAYSNQPQHF
abundance: NA; v_gene: TRBV28; d_gene: NA; j_gene: TRBJ2-7; CDR3nt: TGTGCCAGCACGAGTTCGCAGGGTACTTTTGGGCAGTACTTC; CDR3aa: CASTSSQGTFGQYF
abundance: once; v_gene: TRBV30; d_gene: NA; j_gene: TRBJ2-7; CDR3nt: TGTGCCTGGAGTTCAACGAGTTACGAGCAGTACTTC; CDR3aa: CAWSSTSYEQYF
abundance: NA; v_gene: TRBV5-1; d_gene: NA; j_gene: TRBJ2-2; CDR3nt: TGCGCCAGCAGCGGCGGGACGGATGGAGGGGAGCTGTTTTTT; CDR3aa: CASSGGTDGGELFF
abundance: NA; v_gene: TRBV28; d_gene: TRBD1; j_gene: TRBJ1-1; CDR3nt: TGTGCCAGCAGTGGTACAGGGGGCCCGGGGGTAGAAGCTTTCTTT; CDR3aa: CASSGTGGPGVEAFF
abundance: NA; v_gene: TRBV19; d_gene: TRBD1; j_gene: TRBJ1-5; CDR3nt: TGTGCCAGTACCCTGGGACAGGGGGCCAATCAGCCCCAGCATTTT; CDR3aa: CASTLGQGANQPQHF
abundance: NA; v_gene: TRBV5-4; d_gene: NA; j_gene: TRBJ1-2; CDR3nt: TGTGCCAGCAGCTTGTTAACAGGCCACTATGGCTACACCTTC; CDR3aa: CASSLLTGHYGYTF
abundance: NA; v_gene: TRBV2; d_gene: TRBD2; j_gene: TRBJ2-3; CDR3nt: TGTGCCAGCAGATCACCTCTCCTCCAGCGGGGGTCCACAGATACGCAGTATTTT; CDR3aa: CASRSPLLQRGSTDTQYF
abundance: once; v_gene: TRBV7-3; d_gene: TRBD2; j_gene: TRBJ2-1; CDR3nt: TGTGCCAGCAGCGCCGGCGGGGGAACCTACAATGAGCAGTTCTTC; CDR3aa: CASSAGGGTYNEQFF
abundance: once; v_gene: TRBV3-1/TRBV3-2; d_gene: TRBD1; j_gene: TRBJ1-2; CDR3nt: TGTGCCAGCAGCCACCTCTACAGGGGGGGAGGCTACACCTTC; CDR3aa: CASSHLYRGGGYTF
abundance: few; v_gene: TRBV7-9; d_gene: TRBD2; j_gene: TRBJ2-1; CDR3nt: TGTGCCAGCAGCGGAGAGGGGCCTAGCGGGGAGATAGGGGTGCAGTTCTTC; CDR3aa: CASSGEGPSGEIGVQFF
abundance: NA; v_gene: TRBV30; d_gene: NA; j_gene: TRBJ1-4; CDR3nt: TGTGCCTGGAGTGTACAAGACCCCCAGAGAGGTGAAAAACTGTTTTTT; CDR3aa: CAWSVQDPQRGEKLFF